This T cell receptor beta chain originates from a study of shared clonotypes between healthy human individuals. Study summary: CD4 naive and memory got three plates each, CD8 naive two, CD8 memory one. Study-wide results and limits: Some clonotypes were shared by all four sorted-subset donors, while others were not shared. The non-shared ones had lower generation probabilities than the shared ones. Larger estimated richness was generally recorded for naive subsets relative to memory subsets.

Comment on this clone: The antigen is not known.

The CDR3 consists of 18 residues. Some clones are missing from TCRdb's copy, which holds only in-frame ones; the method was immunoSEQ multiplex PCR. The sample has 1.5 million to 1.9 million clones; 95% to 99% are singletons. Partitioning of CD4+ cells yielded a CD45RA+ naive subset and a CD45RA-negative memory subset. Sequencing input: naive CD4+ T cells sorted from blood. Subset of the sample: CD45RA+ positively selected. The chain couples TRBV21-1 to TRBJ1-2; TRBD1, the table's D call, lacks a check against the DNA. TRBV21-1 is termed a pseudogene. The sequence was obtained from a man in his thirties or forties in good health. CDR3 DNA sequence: TGTGCCAGCAGCAAAGAAGGACAGGGACCCCTTCAATTCTATGGCTACACCTTC. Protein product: CASSKEGQGPLQFYGYTF.